Presented here are 28 T cell receptor beta chains from one specimen sequenced in a study of cytomegalovirus exposure and HLA in healthy donors. With 60 Vbeta and 13 Jbeta primers, the PCR was carried out. Using immunoSEQ multiplex PCR, the repertoire was profiled, and TCRdb retains in-frame clones only, with some absent. The table includes 150,000 to 160,000 clones, 79% detected once. The sample taken for sequencing was PBMCs. The receptor source for this set is a man in his thirties or forties in good health and CMV-seropositive.

The V and J genes are TRBV4-1 and TRBJ1-5; TRBD1 matches at 9 bases. Losses at the gene ends were 2 bases for V and 7 bases for J; bases not matched to a gene: 3. Germline V CDR1 and CDR2: MGHRA, YSYEKL. The CDR3 consists of 14 residues. The CDR3 here is CASSQPDRGQPQHF. The DNA of the CDR3 is TGCGCCAGCAGCCAACCCGACAGGGGGCAGCCCCAGCATTTT.

J is TRBJ2-1 and V is TRBV20-1, with D possibly matching TRBD2 (6 bases). V lost 6 bases to trimming and J lost 9 bases, with 12 bases between them. CDR1 DFQATT and CDR2 SNEGSKA come from the germline V gene (reference sequence). The length of the CDR3 is 11 residues. In DNA, the CDR3 is TGCAGTGCATCGCGGGATTCTGAGCAGTTCTTC. Amino acid sequence: CSASRDSEQFF.

DNA of the CDR3: TGTGCCTGGAGTGTCGTCCGGGACACAAATAACTATGGCTACACCTTC. Its translation is CAWSVVRDTNNYGYTF. The V and J genes are TRBV30 and TRBJ1-2; tentative D call: TRBD1 (6 bases). The CDR3 consists of 16 residues. Germline lookup yields CDR1 GTSNPN and CDR2 SVGIG (reference sequence). V was shortened by 0 bases and J by 1 base, with 15 bases between the two germline ends.

This chain connects TRBV9 to TRBJ1-3, with TRBD1 matching over 7 bases. V was pared by 4 bases and J by 2 bases, with 6 bases of the junction left unmatched. There are 15 residues in the CDR3. Per germline, CDR1 SGDLS and CDR2 YYNGEE. CDR3 coding DNA: TGTGCCAGCAGCCCTTCGACAGGGACTGGAAACACCATATATTTT. The encoded protein is CASSPSTGTGNTIYF.

The chain uses TRBV6-1 and TRBJ1-1; D perhaps matches TRBD1 (5 bases). V was cut by 6 bases and J by 1 base, with 15 bases left in between. Germline values: CDR1 MNHNS, CDR2 SASEGT. The CDR3 sequence is 15 residues long. CDR3 coding DNA: TGTGCCAGCAGGACCGACAGTTTGGCGAACACTGAAGCTTTCTTT. This translates into CASRTDSLANTEAFF.

The V gene is TRBV9, the J gene TRBJ1-2; 10 positions match TRBD1. CDR3 length: 17 residues. Germline CDR1 SGDLS, CDR2 YYNGEE. Trimming removed 3 bases from V and 6 bases from J; junction bases left unmatched: 14. The CDR3 nucleotides are TGTGCCAGCAGCGCGACCCCTCGGACAGGGGGAGAGGATGGCTACACCTTC. This codes for CASSATPRTGGEDGYTF.

DNA for the CDR3: TGTGCCAGCAGCGCCAGGAGGACAGATACGCAGTATTTT. Translated: CASSARRTDTQYF. The genes are TRBV5-4 and TRBJ2-3; maybe TRBD2 (5 bases). The germline V gene has CDR1 SGHNT and CDR2 YYREEE (reference sequence). CDR3 length: 13 residues. V was cut by 4 bases and J by 3 bases, with 9 bases left in between.

This clone was seen a single time. The genes are TRBV7-2 and TRBJ2-3, with D unclear. CDR3 length equals 13 residues. Germline V gene sequence: CDR1 SGHTA, CDR2 FQGNSA. Trimming removed 2 bases from V and 4 bases from J, with 7 bases in between. The CDR3 coding sequence is TGTGCCAGCAGCTTACTCCGGGCAGATACGCAGTATTTT. Its protein is CASSLLRADTQYF.

The chain couples TRBV7-6 to TRBJ1-1; 11 positions agree with TRBD1. With V trimmed by 2 bases and J by 2 bases, 4 bases remained unmatched. Germline CDR1 reads SGHVS; CDR2 reads FNYEAQ. The CDR3 runs 16 residues. The CDR3, as DNA: TGTGCCAGCAGCTTATGGGACAGGGGGGCCAACACTGAAGCTTTCTTT. Protein product: CASSLWDRGANTEAFF.

The CDR3 sequence: CASSWSAILNTEAFF. The CDR3 coding sequence is TGCGCCAGCAGCTGGAGTGCGATTTTGAACACTGAAGCTTTCTTT. The rearrangement joins TRBV5-1 to TRBJ1-1; unclear D gene. Germline CDR1 reads SGHRS; CDR2 reads YFSETQ. The CDR3 contains 15 residues. V lost 3 bases, J lost 0 bases, and 12 bases lay in between. The entire variable domain, with the rest obtained from reference TRBV5-1 and TRBJ1-1, is as follows: KAGVTQTPRYLIKTRGQQVTLSCSPISGHRSVSWYQQTPGQGLQFLFEYFSETQRNKGNFPGRFSGRQFSNSRSEMNVSTLELGDSALYLCASSWSAILNTEAFFGQGTRLTVV.

The rearrangement joins TRBV2 to TRBJ2-6, with 7 nucleotides matching TRBD2. CDR3 size: 15 residues. Per the germline V gene, CDR1 is SNHLY and CDR2 is FYNNEI. Losses at the gene ends were 5 bases for V and 4 bases for J; bases not matched to a gene: 5. The CDR3 nucleotides are TGTGCCAGCAGTTCCGGGGGGAGGGGGGCCAACGTCCTGACTTTC. It specifies CASSSGGRGANVLTF.

The sample holds a few counts of this clone. The genes are TRBV5-6 and TRBJ2-1, with a tentative D call TRBD2 (6 bases). Germline assignment: CDR1 SGHDT and CDR2 YYEEEE. The V end lost 3 bases, the J end lost 8 bases, and 18 bases lay between the germline ends. This CDR3 is 15 amino acids long. This CDR3 is CASSSLAVPGDEQFF. The CDR3 nucleotides read TGTGCCAGCAGCTCCTTGGCGGTGCCGGGAGATGAGCAGTTCTTC. The full variable domain, in which reference TRBV5-6 and TRBJ2-1 provide the parts outside the CDR3, is DAGVTQSPTHLIKTRGQQVTLRCSPKSGHDTVSWYQQALGQGPQFIFQYYEEEERQRGNFPDRFSGHQFPNYSSELNVNALLLGDSALYLCASSSLAVPGDEQFFGPGTRLTVL.

The chain uses TRBV4-1 and TRBJ1-3; no reliable D call. The ends were cut back, 1 base at V and 2 bases at J, with 3 bases in the middle. This CDR3 has 13 residues. Looked up from germline, CDR1 is MGHRA and CDR2 is YSYEKL. The CDR3 sequence is CASSQGAGNTIYF. The DNA for the CDR3 is TGCGCCAGCAGCCAAGGAGCTGGAAACACCATATATTTT.

The chain uses TRBV11-3 and TRBJ1-1; the match to TRBD1 covers 9 bases. J was trimmed by 5 bases and V by 5 bases; bases with no gene match: 9. The germline CDR1 and CDR2 sequences are SGHNT and YENEEA. The CDR3 is 15 amino acids. CDR3 sequence: CASSLSGQGRTEAFF. For the CDR3, the DNA is TGTGCCAGCAGCCTATCCGGACAGGGGAGAACTGAAGCTTTCTTT.

The CDR3 region is CASRLTGQGAGYTF. Written as DNA, the CDR3 is TGTGCCAGCAGACTGACGGGACAGGGGGCTGGCTACACCTTC. This chain uses TRBV6-5 with TRBJ1-2; 12 bases agree with TRBD1. The CDR3 totals 14 residues. The germline gives CDR1 MNHEY, CDR2 SVGAGI. Trimming cost V 6 bases and J 7 bases; bases outside gene matches: 6.

The rearrangement joins TRBV19 to TRBJ1-1; 8 bases fit TRBD1. The germline V gene encodes CDR1 LNHDA and CDR2 SQIVND (reference sequence). This CDR3 has 12 amino acids. The ends lost 11 bases at V and 6 bases at J; junction bases unmatched: 8. The chain's CDR3 is CAPDQGASEAFF. The CDR3 coding sequence is TGTGCCCCTGACCAGGGGGCATCTGAAGCTTTCTTT.

The gene calls are TRBV27 and TRBJ1-3; no reliable D call. This CDR3 region has 14 residues. Germline-derived CDR1 and CDR2 are MNHEY and SMNVEV (reference sequence). The V and J ends lost 4 bases and 2 bases respectively, with 9 bases between them. This CDR3 is CASSSESAGNTIYF. As DNA, the CDR3 is TGTGCCAGCAGTTCCGAATCAGCTGGAAACACCATATATTTT.

The CDR3 DNA sequence: TGTGCCAGCAGCTTCCCAGGCTGGGGCACAGATACGCAGTATTTT. It is translated as CASSFPGWGTDTQYF. V is TRBV11-2 and J is TRBJ2-3, with D hard to call. The CDR3 is made up of 15 amino acids. V shed 3 bases and J shed 1 base, with 11 bases lying between them. Germline V gives CDR1 SGHAT, CDR2 FQNNGV.

In regard to this clone: Other DNA sequences from this sample encode an identical CDR3 as well. The V gene is TRBV20-1, the J gene TRBJ2-5; D not certain. Germline V gene lookup returns CDR1 DFQATT and CDR2 SNEGSKA (reference sequence). V lost 6 bases and J 5 bases, leaving 7 bases between the germline ends. CDR3 size: 10 residues. DNA for the CDR3: TGCAGTGCCGCAGCGGAGACCCAGTACTTC. Translated, it gives CSAAAETQYF.

This CDR3 reads CASSLAQPYQETQYF. CDR3 in DNA: TGTGCCAGCAGCTTAGCACAGCCTTACCAAGAGACCCAGTACTTC. The chain combines TRBV7-8 with TRBJ2-5; D is unresolved. The ends were cut back, 0 bases at V and 0 bases at J, with 8 bases in the middle. Germline values: CDR1 SGHVS, CDR2 FQNEAQ. This CDR3 region has 15 residues.

This clone is a singleton in its sample. The V and J genes are TRBV7-6 and TRBJ1-1, with D perhaps matching TRBD1 (6 bases). CDR3 length: 14 residues. Germline CDR1 SGHVS, CDR2 FNYEAQ. V shed 1 base and J shed 5 bases, with 11 bases lying between them. The DNA of the CDR3 is TGTGCCAGCAGCTTAGGGGCAGGGGAAACTGAAGCTTTCTTT. Amino acid sequence: CASSLGAGETEAFF.

The chain has TRBV4-3 and TRBJ1-4; TRBD1 aligns across 8 bases. Trimming removed 3 bases from V and 6 bases from J; junction bases left unmatched: 9. CDR3 length: 16 amino acids. The V gene's germline CDR1 is LGHNA and CDR2 YSLEER. The CDR3 is CASSHHWTGRDEKLFF. The DNA of the CDR3 is TGCGCCAGCAGCCATCACTGGACAGGGAGAGATGAAAAACTGTTTTTT.

The chain links TRBV7-8 to TRBJ2-5, with 7 nucleotides matching TRBD1. Germline V gene data show CDR1 as SGHVS and CDR2 as FQNEAQ. Unmatched junction bases numbered 4, after V lost 5 bases and J lost 1 base. This CDR3 is 14 amino acids long. The CDR3: CASSPHRGQETQYF. In DNA form, the CDR3 reads TGTGCCAGCAGCCCTCACAGGGGCCAAGAGACCCAGTACTTC. The full variable domain, completed using reference TRBV7-8 and TRBJ2-5, is GAGVSQSPRYKVAKRGQDVALRCDPISGHVSLFWYQQALGQGPEFLTYFQNEAQLDKSGLPSDRFFAERPEGSVSTLKIQRTQQEDSAVYLCASSPHRGQETQYFGPGTRLLVL.

The rearrangement links TRBV25-1 to TRBJ2-3; TRBD2 matches 8 bases. V shed 4 bases and J 7 bases; nucleotides not matched to a gene: 13. This CDR3 region has 16 residues. From germline, CDR1 is MGHDK and CDR2 SYGVNS. In nucleotides, the CDR3 is TGTGCCAGCAGTGCCAGCCCAGGGACTAGTGGGAATACGCAGTATTTT. Its protein product is CASSASPGTSGNTQYF.

The V call is TRBV5-5, the J call TRBJ1-1; 11 nucleotides align to TRBD1. Germline V gene lookup returns CDR1 SGHKS and CDR2 YYEKEE (reference sequence). This CDR3 is 15 amino acids long. V shed 4 bases and J 4 bases; nucleotides not matched to a gene: 6. The CDR3 nucleotides read TGTGCCAGCAGCCAAGGGACAGGGGGTAGCACTGAAGCTTTCTTT. This codes for CASSQGTGGSTEAFF.

This clone was observed a single time. A junction end diverges from the germline sequence, so it may reflect a read error. Other DNA sequences within the sample encode an identical CDR3. The chain recombines TRBV5-4 with TRBJ1-2, with D uncertain. Germline CDR1 and CDR2: SGHNT and YYREEE (reference sequence). The CDR3 spans 14 residues. This chain's CDR3 is CAWQWAFEGYGYTF. DNA for the CDR3: TGCGCCTGGCAGTGGGCATTTGAGGGCTATGGCTACACCTTC.

The rearrangement joins TRBV28 to TRBJ2-7, with D perhaps matching TRBD1 (6 bases). V dropped 6 bases and J dropped 2 bases, with 17 bases sitting between them. CDR1 is MDHEN and CDR2 is SYDVKM in the germline V gene. The CDR3 covers 15 residues. DNA of the CDR3: TGTGCCAGCAGCCCTCAGGGGACAATCCCCTACGAGCAGTACTTC. Translating it yields CASSPQGTIPYEQYF. Full variable domain (rest looked up from reference TRBV28 and TRBJ2-7): DVKVTQSSRYLVKRTGEKVFLECVQDMDHENMFWYRQDPGLGLRLIYFSYDVKMKEKGDIPEGYSVSREKKERFSLILESASTNQTSMYLCASSPQGTIPYEQYFGPGTRLTVT.

This clone occurred a few times. This rearrangement joins TRBV5-1 to TRBJ2-2; TRBD1 is a possible D gene (6 bases). Trimming shortened V by 0 bases and J by 6 bases, and 12 bases separated the two germline ends. CDR1 is SGHRS, CDR2 YFSETQ, per germline. This CDR3 comprises 15 residues. The CDR3 DNA reads TGCGCCAGCAGCTTGGCCACAGGGCCCCCCGGGGAGCTGTTTTTT. Residues: CASSLATGPPGELFF.